The clone carrying this T cell receptor (beta chain) rates as medium-sized. The antigen remains undetermined. This entry is derived from a study of T cell responses to AZD1222 COVID-19 vaccine. This table comes from immunoSEQ multiplex PCR, and its TCRdb copy is limited to in-frame clones, with some not included. The table records about 190,000 clones, approximately 91% of them present only once. Study-level results: Reports say nearly half of spike-specific TCRs go after unmutated variant regions. No repertoire was sampled before or during the peak T cell response, only after it. Clonal diversity was possibly underestimated; the donors were predominantly white British and more often female.

The CDR3 spans 16 residues. Trimming stripped 1 base from V and 2 bases from J, with 12 bases between. Germline V gene sequence: CDR1 MGHRA, CDR2 YSYEKL. The source is an adult in good health. Sequenced material: peripheral blood, taken on day 0 of AZD1222 vaccination. The chain joins TRBV4-1 to TRBJ2-1; a possible D gene is TRBD2 (7 bases). The CDR3 nucleotides are TGCGCCAGCAGCCAAGGAGGGGGGGTAGCCTACAATGAGCAGTTCTTC. Its translation is CASSQGGGVAYNEQFF.